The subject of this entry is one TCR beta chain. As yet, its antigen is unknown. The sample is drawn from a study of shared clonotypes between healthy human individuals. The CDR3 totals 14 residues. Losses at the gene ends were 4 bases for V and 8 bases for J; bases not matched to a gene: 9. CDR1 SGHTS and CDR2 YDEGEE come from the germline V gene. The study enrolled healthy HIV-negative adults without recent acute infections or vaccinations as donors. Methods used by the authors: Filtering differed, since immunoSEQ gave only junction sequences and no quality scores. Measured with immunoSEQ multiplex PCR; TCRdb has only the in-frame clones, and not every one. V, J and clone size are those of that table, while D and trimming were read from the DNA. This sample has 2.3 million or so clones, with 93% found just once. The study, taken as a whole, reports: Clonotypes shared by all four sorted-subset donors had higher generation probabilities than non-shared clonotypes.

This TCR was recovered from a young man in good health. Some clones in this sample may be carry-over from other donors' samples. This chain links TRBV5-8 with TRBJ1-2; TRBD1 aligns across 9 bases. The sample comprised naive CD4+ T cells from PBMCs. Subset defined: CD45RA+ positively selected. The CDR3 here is CASSLLGQGSGYTF. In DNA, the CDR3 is TGTGCCAGCAGCCTTTTGGGACAGGGATCGGGCTACACCTTC.